Below, 21 T cell receptor beta chains from the same sample are listed, as sequenced in a study of human T cells and chemical hapten exposure. Time point noted: patch test 3, about 24 weeks after DPC sensitization. Treatment reported: therapeutic diphenylcyclopropenone sensitization with weekly scalp DPC. TCRdb used MiXCR to reprocess the RACE reads, holding one entry per CDR3 protein. Of about 82,000 distinct CDR3 sequences detected, 10% to 15% appear once; the ten largest clones hold 5.7%. The sequenced sample was whole blood, obtained in connection with sensitization to the hapten diphenylcyclopropenone (DPC). All receptors derive from a woman in her 50s with alopecia areata. Some clones in this sample may be carry-over from other donors' samples.

At least ten counts were recorded for this clonotype. This chain connects TRBV25-1 to TRBJ2-7; D perhaps matches TRBD2 (5 bases). Trimming took off 5 bases at V and 2 bases at J, with 13 bases between the two ends. CDR1 and CDR2 from the germline V gene are MGHDK and SYGVNS. There are 14 residues in the CDR3. Here the CDR3 DNA reads TGTGCCAGCAGTAACCGGACGGGAACCTACGAGCAGTACTTC. It translates to CASSNRTGTYEQYF.

This rearrangement joins TRBV20-1 to TRBJ2-4; D possibly uses TRBD1 or TRBD2 (5 bases each). Germline CDR1 is DFQATT and CDR2 is SNEGSKA (reference sequence). The length of the CDR3 is 14 residues. Trimming removed 6 bases at V and 0 bases at J, with 12 bases between. The DNA of the CDR3 is TGCAGTGCCCCGGGACCCCTAGCCAAAAACATTCAGTACTTC. Translation: CSAPGPLAKNIQYF.

This clonotype was picked up a small number of times. The chain recombines TRBV11-2 with TRBJ2-5, with 13 bases matching TRBD2. With V trimmed by 5 bases and J by 5 bases, 5 bases remained unmatched. Per germline, CDR1 SGHAT and CDR2 FQNNGV. The CDR3 totals 15 residues. In nucleotides, the CDR3 is TGTGCCAGCAGCGGTGGACTAGCGGGAGAGGAGACCCAGTACTTC. This gives the protein CASSGGLAGEETQYF.

This clonotype was detected only a few times. The chain joins TRBV3-1 to TRBJ2-1; weak D call: TRBD2 (6 bases). CDR3 length: 16 amino acids. Germline CDR1 is LGHDT and CDR2 is YNNKEL (reference sequence). Between the trimmed V and J ends, which lost 3 bases and 0 bases, there was a span of 12 bases. The CDR3 protein is CASSQTSSGSYNEQFF. The CDR3 nucleotides are TGTGCCAGCAGCCAGACTAGTTCGGGCTCCTACAATGAGCAGTTCTTC.

Concerning this clonotype: A much larger clone lies a single base off, so this may be a read error. This chain joins TRBV19 and TRBJ2-5; D perhaps matches TRBD2 (5 bases). This CDR3 has 14 amino acids. CDR1 LNHDA and CDR2 SQIVND come from the germline V gene (reference sequence). Deletions cut 6 bases from V and 4 bases from J, with 15 bases between. The CDR3 region is CASSILESGETQYF. The DNA for the CDR3 is TGTGCCAGTAGCATACTAGAATCGGGAGAGACCCAGTACTTC.

This clonotype was observed at least ten times. The rearrangement joins TRBV20-1 to TRBJ2-1; D unresolved. The V gene's germline CDR1 is DFQATT and CDR2 SNEGSKA (reference sequence). The CDR3 totals 14 residues. V lost 6 bases and J lost 3, with 15 bases in between. The CDR3 sequence is CSAIPHSSYNEQFF. Written as DNA, the CDR3 is TGCAGTGCCATCCCGCACTCGAGCTACAATGAGCAGTTCTTC.

This clonotype was counted many times. The chain carries TRBV2 and TRBJ1-1, with D unresolved. Trimming removed 8 bases at V and 8 bases at J, with 18 bases between. Germline CDR1 and CDR2: SNHLY and FYNNEI. CDR3 size: 13 residues. DNA for the CDR3: TGTGCCAGCGCAAACGGGCAGCCCGGGGAAGCTTTCTTT. Its translation is CASANGQPGEAFF.

This clonotype was detected many times. The chain recombines TRBV4-2 with TRBJ2-7; 13 nucleotides match TRBD2. Germline lookup yields CDR1 LGHNA and CDR2 YNFKEQ. V trimming: 6 bases; J trimming: 5 bases; junction bases outside the gene matches: 10. This CDR3 has 16 amino acids. CDR3 sequence reads: CASSLERTSGSHEQYF. The CDR3 DNA reads TGTGCCAGCAGTCTCGAGAGGACTAGCGGGAGCCACGAGCAGTACTTC.

This clonotype has ten or more counts. This chain uses TRBV3-1 with TRBJ2-7, with D maybe TRBD2 (5 bases). Germline lookup yields CDR1 LGHDT and CDR2 YNNKEL (reference sequence). With 4 bases removed from V and 3 bases from J, the gap between germline ends came to 7 bases. CDR3 size: 12 residues. The CDR3 DNA reads as TGTGCCAGCAGCCGGAGGTTCTACGAGCAGTACTTC. Encoded protein: CASSRRFYEQYF.

This clonotype came up a few times. The chain uses TRBV20-1 and TRBJ1-1; D call uncertain. The length of the CDR3 is 14 residues. The germline V and J ends were trimmed by 7 bases and 0 bases, with 15 bases remaining between them. Germline-derived CDR1 and CDR2 are DFQATT and SNEGSKA (reference sequence). The CDR3 DNA reads as TGCAGTGGCATGGTGGCAGGCCTGAACACTGAAGCTTTCTTT. As protein: CSGMVAGLNTEAFF.

This clonotype was seen more than once but under ten times. V and J are TRBV25-1 and TRBJ2-3; 8 bases line up with TRBD2. CDR1 is MGHDK and CDR2 is SYGVNS in the germline V gene. V dropped 3 bases and J dropped 1; count of bases not matched to a gene: 6. CDR3 size: 16 residues. CDR3 protein: CASSEFRGGGTDTQYF. DNA for the CDR3: TGTGCCAGCAGTGAGTTTCGGGGGGGCGGCACAGATACGCAGTATTTT.

This clonotype was seen repeatedly, ten times or more. This rearrangement joins TRBV18 to TRBJ2-6; D perhaps matches TRBD1 (7 bases). Germline V gene data show CDR1 as KGHSH and CDR2 as LQKENI. CDR3 length: 17 residues. V lost 3 bases to trimming and J lost 1 base, with 13 bases between them. The CDR3, as DNA: TGTGCCAGCTCACCCGAACAGGGGAGGTCTGGGGCCAACGTCCTGACTTTC. Its protein is CASSPEQGRSGANVLTF.

The sample holds a few counts of this clonotype. The J gene is TRBJ2-2, the V gene TRBV11-2; TRBD2 matches 8 bases. The germline CDR1 and CDR2 sequences are SGHAT and FQNNGV. There are 19 residues in the CDR3. J lost 0 bases, V lost 1 base, and 10 bases had no gene match. The CDR3 DNA reads as TGTGCCAGCAGCTTAGTGGTCGGTGCGGGAGGACCGAACACCGGGGAGCTGTTTTTT. Its protein product is CASSLVVGAGGPNTGELFF.

The sample holds a few counts of this clonotype. The chain uses TRBV20-1 and TRBJ2-1; TRBD2 matches 10 bases. The ends lost 4 bases at V and 8 bases at J; junction bases unmatched: 11. The length of the CDR3 is 15 residues. Germline V lookup: CDR1 DFQATT, CDR2 SNEGSKA (reference sequence). CDR3 nucleotides: TGCAGTGCTATGACGGCTAGCGGGAGAACCCATGAGCAGTTCTTC. Translation: CSAMTASGRTHEQFF.

This clonotype occurred a few times. V usage is TRBV3-1 and J usage is TRBJ1-1; D may be TRBD1 (5 bases). V shed 1 base and J shed 10 bases, with 13 bases lying between them. CDR3 length: 13 residues. CDR1 and CDR2 from the germline V gene are LGHDT and YNNKEL (reference sequence). In DNA form, the CDR3 reads TGTGCCAGCAGCCAAGGGGCAGGCGGGGGAGCTTTCTTT. Amino acid sequence: CASSQGAGGGAFF. Full variable domain (missing parts from reference TRBV3-1 and TRBJ1-1): DTAVSQTPKYLVTQMGNDKSIKCEQNLGHDTMYWYKQDSKKFLKIMFSYNNKELIINETVPNRFSPKSPDKAHLNLHINSLELGDSAVYFCASSQGAGGGAFFGQGTRLTVV.

This clonotype appeared many times. The chain carries TRBV11-2 and TRBJ2-1; D unresolved. With 0 bases removed from V and 9 bases from J, the gap between germline ends came to 9 bases. The CDR3 has 13 amino acids. Germline CDR1 reads SGHAT; CDR2 reads FQNNGV. CDR3 nucleotides: TGTGCCAGCAGCTTAGATCGGACGGCTGAGCAGTTCTTC. Its translation: CASSLDRTAEQFF.

Many counts were recorded for this clonotype. J is TRBJ2-7 and V is TRBV6-6, with D possibly called TRBD1 or TRBD2 (5 bases each). The germline gives CDR1 MNHNY, CDR2 SVGAGI (reference sequence). This CDR3 comprises 13 residues. Trimming took 6 bases from V and 1 from J, leaving 10 bases between them. The CDR3 here is CASSWDGSYEQYF. In DNA form, the CDR3 reads TGTGCCAGCAGCTGGGACGGGTCCTACGAGCAGTACTTC.

The chain couples TRBV20-1 to TRBJ1-2; maybe TRBD1 (5 bases). The CDR3 sequence is 14 residues long. Per germline, CDR1 DFQATT and CDR2 SNEGSKA (reference sequence). V was shortened by 6 bases and J by 6 bases, with 20 bases between the two germline ends. CDR3 in DNA: TGCAGTGCGGCAGGCGGGCTGGGGACCGATGGCTACACCTTC. It is translated as CSAAGGLGTDGYTF.

This clonotype was detected a few times. V is TRBV4-1 and J is TRBJ1-2; 8 bases line up with TRBD1. The CDR3 spans 18 residues. Germline assignment: CDR1 MGHRA and CDR2 YSYEKL. With V trimmed by 0 bases and J by 3 bases, 12 bases remained unmatched. In DNA form, the CDR3 reads TGCGCCAGCAGCCAAGATATTGAAAGGACAGGGCGCCACTATGGCTACACCTTC. It translates to CASSQDIERTGRHYGYTF.

This clonotype was observed many times. The chain uses TRBV27 and TRBJ1-1; 9 bases align to TRBD1. Germline V gene lookup returns CDR1 MNHEY and CDR2 SMNVEV (reference sequence). V gave up 7 bases and J gave up 5 bases; unmatched junction bases: 14. There are 16 residues in the CDR3. The CDR3 is CASTPTGGGLGTEAFF. The CDR3 DNA reads as TGTGCCAGCACTCCCACAGGGGGCGGACTTGGGACTGAAGCTTTCTTT.

This clonotype was observed a few times. The V gene is TRBV6-1, the J gene TRBJ1-6; D not certain. Germline V gives CDR1 MNHNS, CDR2 SASEGT. V was shortened by 1 base and J by 5 bases, with 9 bases between the two germline ends. The CDR3 spans 15 residues. The CDR3 DNA follows: TGTGCCAGCAGTGAAGTTCGGTCAGATAATTCACCCCTCCACTTT. It encodes CASSEVRSDNSPLHF.